The 29 T cell receptor beta chains below come from one sample, sequenced in a study of PD-1 blockade in classical Hodgkin lymphoma. Each of the patients experienced relapse following autologous stem cell transplantation, and their brentuximab vedotin exposure differed. The assay was immunoSEQ multiplex PCR, and TCRdb's table has in-frame clones only and misses some. The sample has over 50,000 clones, roughly 80% seen once. Sequenced material: peripheral blood mononuclear cells (PBMCs), taken at baseline. All receptors come from a human donor with classical Hodgkin lymphoma.

This chain uses TRBV4-3 with TRBJ2-6; D might be TRBD2 (5 bases). The CDR3 has 17 amino acids. Germline-derived CDR1 and CDR2 are LGHNA and YSLEER. V shed 4 bases and J shed 0 bases, with 13 bases lying between them. In DNA form, the CDR3 reads TGCGCCAGCAGCCCCGGAGGTGTCGTCTCTGGGGCCAACGTCCTGACTTTC. This encodes CASSPGGVVSGANVLTF.

The chain employs TRBV11-3 and TRBJ2-1; 11 nucleotides align to TRBD2. V lost 0 bases to trimming and J lost 5 bases; unmatched junction nucleotides: 15. Germline V gene data show CDR1 as SGHNT and CDR2 as YENEEA. The CDR3 totals 20 residues. Written as DNA, the CDR3 is TGTGCCAGCAGCTTAGATCAAGGAGGGTCGGTAGCGGGAGGGAACAATGAGCAGTTCTTC. Translating gives CASSLDQGGSVAGGNNEQFF.

V usage is TRBV18 and J usage is TRBJ1-2; D may be TRBD1 (5 bases). CDR1 and CDR2 (germline): KGHSH, LQKENI. The V end was cut by 5 bases, the J end by 4 bases, with 11 bases between. The CDR3 has 13 amino acids. The CDR3 DNA is TGTGCCAGCTCATCCTTGGGACCCTATGGCTACACCTTC. It yields the protein CASSSLGPYGYTF.

The chain employs TRBV18 and TRBJ1-4; no firm D call. The germline V gene encodes CDR1 KGHSH and CDR2 LQKENI. The V gene lost 2 bases and the J gene lost 8 bases, with 12 bases spanning the gap. The CDR3 has 14 amino acids. The CDR3 is CASSPILQEEKLFF. CDR3 nucleotide sequence: TGTGCCAGCTCACCAATATTGCAGGAAGAAAAACTGTTTTTT.

The V and J genes are TRBV7-2 and TRBJ2-7; the match to TRBD2 covers 9 bases. This CDR3 is built from 15 residues. Per the germline V gene, CDR1 is SGHTA and CDR2 is FQGNSA. With 0 bases clipped from V and 5 bases from J, the junction kept 5 bases outside the gene matches. For the CDR3, the DNA is TGTGCCAGCAGCTTAGCCCCGGGACTAGCCAACGAGCAGTACGTC. Translation: CASSLAPGLANEQYV.

The count of this clone is one. This rearrangement joins TRBV5-1 to TRBJ1-6; the D gene is possibly TRBD1 (6 bases). The CDR3 length is 14 residues. From germline, CDR1 is SGHRS and CDR2 YFSETQ. Trimming left V 4 bases short and J 8 bases short, with 13 bases between. The CDR3 sequence: CASSRGPRDSPLHF. The DNA for the CDR3 is TGCGCCAGCAGCCGGGGGCCGCGAGATTCACCCCTCCACTTT.

Regarding this clone: The sample carries other DNA sequences with the same CDR3. This chain uses TRBV11-2 with TRBJ2-7; tentative D call: TRBD2 (5 bases). The CDR3 extends over 15 amino acids. The V gene's germline CDR1 is SGHAT and CDR2 FQNNGV. Trimming left V 5 bases short and J 0 bases short, with 14 bases between. The CDR3 DNA sequence: TGTGCCAGCAGCCGGGGAGACTCCAACTCCTACGAGCAGTACTTC. It encodes CASSRGDSNSYEQYF.

The chain combines TRBV11-3 with TRBJ2-1, with TRBD1 as a possible D gene (5 bases). Germline CDR1 is SGHNT and CDR2 is YENEEA. V lost 4 bases, J lost 0 bases, and 13 bases lay in between. CDR3 length: 16 amino acids. The CDR3 here is CASSWGEPGSYNEQFF. The CDR3, as DNA: TGTGCCAGCAGCTGGGGCGAACCCGGCTCCTACAATGAGCAGTTCTTC.

V is TRBV4-2 and J is TRBJ2-7, with 11 bases that match TRBD2. CDR3 length equals 16 residues. Germline V CDR1 and CDR2: LGHNA, YNFKEQ. The V gene end was trimmed by 0 bases and the J gene end by 2 bases; junction bases not matched to a gene: 3. The CDR3 loop reads CASSQDPSGRPYEQYF. The CDR3 nucleotides are TGTGCCAGCAGCCAAGACCCTAGCGGGAGGCCCTACGAGCAGTACTTC.

This chain joins TRBV11-2 and TRBJ1-6, with 10 bases that match TRBD1. Germline-derived CDR1 and CDR2 are SGHAT and FQNNGV. The CDR3 covers 16 residues. With 0 bases clipped from V and 6 bases from J, the junction kept 2 bases outside the gene matches. The CDR3 protein is CASSLETGGFNSPLHF. CDR3 bases: TGTGCCAGCAGCTTAGAGACAGGGGGCTTTAATTCACCCCTCCACTTT.

The chain joins TRBV27 to TRBJ2-7; D possibly corresponds to TRBD1 (6 bases). The germline CDR1 and CDR2 sequences are MNHEY and SMNVEV (reference sequence). The CDR3 has 13 residues. The V end was cut by 6 bases, the J end by 2 bases, with 11 bases between. In nucleotides, the CDR3 is TGTGCCAGCAGGGCGACAGGTACCTACGAGCAGTACGTC. Amino acid sequence: CASRATGTYEQYV.

The V and J genes are TRBV7-2 and TRBJ2-1; possibly TRBD2 for D (6 bases). CDR3 size: 16 residues. V was cut by 0 bases and J by 2 bases, with 11 bases left in between. Germline-derived CDR1 and CDR2 are SGHTA and FQGNSA. The CDR3 bases are TGTGCCAGCAGCTTAGCGAGGCCTAGCGCCTACAATGAGCAGTTCTTC. This gives the protein CASSLARPSAYNEQFF.

The chain is built from TRBV13 and TRBJ1-1; 8 bases are a match to TRBD1. Germline assignment: CDR1 PRHDT and CDR2 FYEKMQ (reference sequence). V shed 3 bases and J 11 bases; nucleotides not matched to a gene: 11. This CDR3 has 14 amino acids. CDR3 sequence: CASSFLSGGQEAFF. The CDR3, as DNA: TGTGCCAGCAGCTTCTTAAGCGGGGGACAGGAGGCTTTCTTT. Complete variable domain (other parts from reference TRBV13 and TRBJ1-1): AAGVIQSPRHLIKEKRETATLKCYPIPRHDTVYWYQQGPGQDPQFLISFYEKMQSDKGSIPDRFSAQQFSDYHSELNMSSLELGDSALYFCASSFLSGGQEAFFGQGTRLTVV.

The genes are TRBV19 and TRBJ2-3; 10 bases fit TRBD2. CDR1 and CDR2 from the germline V gene are LNHDA and SQIVND (reference sequence). V trimming: 4 bases; J trimming: 2 bases; junction bases outside the gene matches: 9. This CDR3 contains 17 residues. CDR3 DNA: TGTGCCAGTAGTAACTTTAAAGCGGGAGGGACCACAGATACGCAGTATTTT. Amino acids: CASSNFKAGGTTDTQYF.

V is TRBV5-8 and J is TRBJ1-4; D is perhaps TRBD1 (5 bases). The V gene lost 5 bases and the J gene lost 8 bases, with 16 bases spanning the gap. CDR3 size: 14 residues. CDR1 and CDR2 from the germline V gene are SGHTS and YDEGEE. CDR3 coding DNA: TGTGCCAGCAGTCGATTGGGTGCAGGGGAAAAACTGTTTTTT. Translated, it gives CASSRLGAGEKLFF.

V is TRBV6-6 and J is TRBJ1-2; D is undetermined. In germline, CDR1 is MNHNY, CDR2 SVGAGI (reference sequence). The CDR3 length is 12 residues. Trimming shortened V by 5 bases and J by 13 bases, and 17 bases separated the two germline ends. The CDR3, as DNA: TGTGCCAGCAGTACTCCCCGCCTTGGACCCACCTTC. This encodes CASSTPRLGPTF.

The chain is built from TRBV5-1 and TRBJ2-2; D possibly matches TRBD1 or TRBD2 (5 bases each). The CDR3 is made up of 15 amino acids. Germline lookup yields CDR1 SGHRS and CDR2 YFSETQ. The V end was cut by 4 bases, the J end by 2 bases, with 12 bases between. The CDR3 sequence is CASSNRDGNTGELFF. The CDR3 region has the DNA TGCGCCAGCAGCAATAGGGACGGAAACACCGGGGAGCTGTTTTTT.

V and J are TRBV27 and TRBJ2-7; 9 bases match TRBD2. The CDR3 has 15 amino acids. CDR1 MNHEY and CDR2 SMNVEV come from the germline V gene (reference sequence). V lost 5 bases and J lost 3; bases outside the gene matches: 8. The CDR3 DNA sequence: TGTGCCAGCAGTCATAGCGGGGGTCCTAACTACGAGCAGTACTTC. It encodes CASSHSGGPNYEQYF.

This clone was seen only once. The chain is built from TRBV7-9 and TRBJ2-5, with 11 bases aligning to TRBD2. CDR3 size: 18 residues. Germline assignment: CDR1 SEHNR and CDR2 FQNEAQ (reference sequence). The V gene end was trimmed by 5 bases and the J gene end by 5 bases; junction bases not matched to a gene: 16. CDR3 region: CASSHRPLAGGGIETQYF. The CDR3 bases are TGTGCCAGCAGCCACCGTCCTCTAGCGGGAGGCGGAATCGAGACCCAGTACTTC. Full variable domain (remainder filled in from reference TRBV7-9 and TRBJ2-5): DTGVSQNPRHKITKRGQNVTFRCDPISEHNRLYWYRQTLGQGPEFLTYFQNEAQLEKSRLLSDRFSAERPKGSFSTLEIQRTEQGDSAMYLCASSHRPLAGGGIETQYFGPGTRLLVL.

This clone was detected once. The genes are TRBV27 and TRBJ2-3, with 9 bases lining up with TRBD2. The CDR3 length is 14 residues. With V trimmed by 10 bases and J by 7 bases, 12 bases remained unmatched. The germline V gene has CDR1 MNHEY and CDR2 SMNVEV (reference sequence). The CDR3 DNA follows: TGTGCCACGGAATTAGCGGGAGAAGGACATACGCAGTATTTT. Its translation is CATELAGEGHTQYF.

The CDR3 nucleotides are TGTGCCATCAGTGAGTCGGGGGGGAACACTGAAGCTTTCTTT. It translates to CAISESGGNTEAFF. The chain is built from TRBV10-3 and TRBJ1-1; tentatively, D is TRBD1 (5 bases). The V and J ends lost 0 bases and 1 base respectively, with 6 bases between them. The CDR3 has 14 amino acids. Germline values: CDR1 ENHRY, CDR2 SYGVKD.

CDR3 sequence: CASSYGSGPAYEQYV. CDR3 nucleotide sequence: TGTGCCAGCAGTTACGGGTCAGGGCCTGCCTACGAGCAGTACGTC. The chain links TRBV6-6 to TRBJ2-7, with D tentatively TRBD1 (5 bases). This CDR3 spans 15 amino acids. Germline V gives CDR1 MNHNY, CDR2 SVGAGI (reference sequence). Trimming left V 2 bases short and J 2 bases short, with 13 bases between.

In this sample, this clone turned up once. The rearrangement links TRBV30 to TRBJ2-1; TRBD1 matches at 7 bases. CDR1 and CDR2 from the germline V gene are GTSNPN and SVGIG (reference sequence). CDR3 size: 12 residues. J gave up 7 bases and V 1 base, and 1 base lay outside the gene matches. The CDR3 protein is CAWSGQGNEQFF. The CDR3 nucleotides are TGTGCCTGGAGTGGACAGGGAAATGAGCAGTTCTTC.

The chain carries TRBV7-9 and TRBJ2-7; no clear D gene. The V end lost 3 bases, the J end lost 2 bases, and 5 bases lay between the germline ends. This CDR3 is 12 amino acids long. Germline-derived CDR1 and CDR2 are SEHNR and FQNEAQ (reference sequence). This chain's CDR3 is CASSLVAYEQYF. In DNA, the CDR3 is TGTGCCAGCAGCTTGGTCGCCTACGAGCAGTACTTC.

This clone was seen more than once but under ten times. The V and J genes are TRBV7-2 and TRBJ2-1, with D unresolved. The germline V and J ends were trimmed by 3 bases and 1 base, with 4 bases remaining between them. The CDR3 is made up of 13 amino acids. Germline V gives CDR1 SGHTA, CDR2 FQGNSA. The CDR3 DNA is TGTGCCAGCAGCTTCCTTTCCTACAATGAGCAGTTCTTC. Translation: CASSFLSYNEQFF.

The chain is built from TRBV13 and TRBJ1-2; 10 bases line up with TRBD1. CDR1 is PRHDT and CDR2 is FYEKMQ in the germline V gene (reference sequence). V lost 4 bases to trimming and J lost 3 bases; unmatched junction nucleotides: 11. The CDR3 covers 17 residues. The CDR3 sequence is CASSSLGGQGFYYGYTF. The CDR3 nucleotides read TGTGCCAGCAGCTCCCTGGGGGGACAGGGGTTTTACTATGGCTACACCTTC.

The V call is TRBV5-1, the J call TRBJ2-2; a weak D match, TRBD1 (6 bases). Trimming took off 4 bases at V and 4 bases at J, with 14 bases between the two ends. Germline CDR1 is SGHRS and CDR2 is YFSETQ. The CDR3 length is 15 residues. CDR3 in amino acids: CASSPGTQVTGELFF. For the CDR3, the DNA is TGCGCCAGCAGCCCCGGGACACAAGTCACCGGGGAGCTGTTTTTT.

This clone was seen only a few times. J is TRBJ1-1 and V is TRBV19, with a possible D match to TRBD1 (5 bases). CDR1 LNHDA and CDR2 SQIVND come from the germline V gene (reference sequence). Trimming shortened V by 9 bases and J by 0 bases, and 17 bases separated the two germline ends. The CDR3 totals 15 residues. The CDR3 nucleotides are TGTGCCAGCGGTCCTGGGGCCCCCATGAACACTGAAGCTTTCTTT. Its translation: CASGPGAPMNTEAFF.

The rearrangement uses TRBV30 and TRBJ2-1; 7 bases are a match to TRBD1. The CDR3 extends over 15 amino acids. V was pared by 0 bases and J by 6 bases, with 8 bases of the junction left unmatched. Germline lookup yields CDR1 GTSNPN and CDR2 SVGIG (reference sequence). The CDR3 DNA is TGTGCCTGGAGTGTACCGTGGGCAGGGGGCAATGAGCAGTTCTTC. It yields the protein CAWSVPWAGGNEQFF.